Listed below are T cell receptor beta chains from one sample, sequenced in a study of resident and recirculating memory T cells in vitiligo. Clones were read by immunoSEQ multiplex PCR, and TCRdb kept only the in-frame ones, dropping some. Among tens of thousands of clones listed, approximately 89% were seen once. Sequenced sample: blood. These receptor sequences come from a male donor with vitiligo. Each CDR3 is given without its conserved first and last residue. Fields, in order: V gene, J gene, CDR3 protein.

>TRBV5-6|TRBJ2-2
ASSFSTGELF
>TRBV2|TRBJ1-3
ASSEAPRGPGNTIY
>TRBV9|TRBJ1-1
ASSDAMNTEAF
>TRBV5-8|TRBJ1-6
ASSLDLDSPLH
>TRBV7-2|TRBJ2-7
ASSPSSYEQY
>TRBV10-2|TRBJ2-7
ASSERQGSYEQY
>TRBV6-4|TRBJ1-1
ASSRGPNTEAF
>TRBV5-8|TRBJ1-5
ASSWAPGTDQPQH
>TRBV6-5|TRBJ2-1
ASSSSSYNEQF
>TRBV7-3|TRBJ1-2
ASSSGGSGYGYT
>TRBV6-4|TRBJ2-7
ASRPLDRGANEQY
>TRBV11-2|TRBJ1-2
ASSLDSDYGYT
>TRBV5-1|TRBJ2-7
ASSLSLVMRVGDRVASEQY
>TRBV2|TRBJ2-7
ASSDSRGNSYEQY
>TRBV6-5|TRBJ1-5
ASSPRGDNQPQH
>TRBV10-3|TRBJ2-3
AISGGQGVEDTQY
>TRBV27|TRBJ2-1
ASSFVGGALTNEQF
>TRBV19|TRBJ1-5
ASSTTPRGNNQPQH
>TRBV9|TRBJ2-3
ASSVDREEDTQY
>TRBV2|TRBJ1-1
ASSEMDRRNTEAF
>TRBV7-8|TRBJ2-3
ASSLAPTSGGAGSTDTQY
>TRBV27|TRBJ2-5
ASSLGAWAVQETQY
>TRBV9|TRBJ2-7
ASSGTGLLYEQY
>TRBV11-2|TRBJ2-5
ASSLDRDRQETQY
>TRBV4-2|TRBJ2-2
ASSQSKGAGAGELF
>TRBV28|TRBJ1-6
ASSSLSGTGALPLH
>TRBV4-3|TRBJ2-7
ASSLGQGLGEQY
>TRBV2|TRBJ2-2
ASSEGGYTGELF
>TRBV5-4|TRBJ1-2
ASRNGGGREAGYT
>TRBV7-9|TRBJ1-4
ASSSWEANEKLF
>TRBV7-9|TRBJ1-1
ASSLGAWGGGSTEAF
>TRBV10-3|TRBJ1-3
AIRDSSGNTIY
>TRBV7-8|TRBJ2-3
ASSWGQNRVGGDTQY
>TRBV2|TRBJ1-1
ASSGRGPGSTEAF
>TRBV29-1|TRBJ1-1
SVEAGGGGAF
>TRBV19|TRBJ2-5
ASRGGETQY
>TRBV6-5|TRBJ1-5
ASSPLGGSNQPQH
>TRBV18|TRBJ2-5
ASSPPRTGETQY
>TRBV30|TRBJ2-2
AWSQSLRGRANTGELF
>TRBV7-3|TRBJ2-2
ASSLGGQANTGELF
>TRBV4-3|TRBJ2-5
ASSQDLSGLQETQY
>TRBV5-1|TRBJ2-3
ASEKTGASDTQY
>TRBV6-5|TRBJ2-5
ASSYLTSGVSETQY
>TRBV7-8|TRBJ2-1
ASSPISGGAYDEQF
>TRBV2|TRBJ1-5
ASSKRGDRDNQPQH
>TRBV12-5|TRBJ2-5
ASGVPQGAKETQY
>TRBV4-1|TRBJ1-1
ASSQRNRNTEAF
>TRBV9|TRBJ1-6
ASSANRASYNSPLH
>TRBV5-1|TRBJ1-5
ASSLTGGNQPQH